This T cell receptor (beta chain) was found in a study of CD8 T cells in Susac syndrome. Random hexamers were used to reverse transcribe an amount of 0.5 to 1 ug RNA. The method of amplification for TCR beta CDR3 was immunoSEQ multiplex PCR, covering 54 Vbeta and 13 Jbeta. One entry per CDR3 protein, called by TCRdb with MiXCR from the immunoSEQ multiplex PCR reads. This table has roughly 200,000 distinct CDR3 sequences, about 94% appearing once. The V gene lost 2 bases and the J gene lost 8 bases, with 9 bases spanning the gap. CDR1 is SNHLY and CDR2 is FYNNEI in the germline V gene. CDR3 length: 12 amino acids.

The rearrangement uses TRBV2 and TRBJ1-1; D is undetermined. Sequencing was carried out using CD4+ T cells from PBMCs. This receptor was taken from a human donor with multiple sclerosis. The CDR3 nucleotides are TGTGCCAGCAGTGAATTCCCCTGGGAAGCTTTCTTT. Its protein is CASSEFPWEAFF.